This T cell receptor beta chain was documented in a study of Graves' ophthalmopathy and Graves' hyperthyroidism. As the template, RNA transcripts were used to amplify TCR beta CDR3 regions. HTBI primers primed a first-round RT-PCR, and a second-round multiplex PCR followed. TCRdb re-called the multiplex PCR reads with MiXCR, one entry per CDR3 protein. The sample holds about 180,000 distinct CDR3 sequences; roughly 37% are singletons and the top ten take less than 6%. Details on this clonotype: Antigen specificity is unknown.

V lost 6 bases to trimming and J lost 5 bases, with 16 bases between them. This CDR3 comprises 15 residues. Overall study results and limits: Most expanded thyroid clonotypes above 0.001 frequency also appeared in blood.

The sequence was obtained from a middle-aged woman with Graves' ophthalmopathy. The source material was peripheral blood. The V and J genes are TRBV12-3 or TRBV12-4 and TRBJ2-2; D not resolved. CDR3: CASSPRTPGTGELFF. The CDR3 bases are TGTGCCAGCAGCCCCCGGACCCCCGGGACCGGGGAGCTGTTTTTT.